Listed below are T cell receptor beta chains from one sample, sequenced in a study of cytomegalovirus exposure and HLA in healthy donors. Libraries were prepared by immunoSEQ multiplex PCR; TCRdb keeps only in-frame clonotypes and omits some of them. The data contain 100,000 or so clones, about 79% of them seen just once; the ten biggest clones take up 1.2%. The sample was PBMCs. These receptors came from a woman aged 18-29 years in good health and CMV-seronegative. Each CDR3 is given with its conserved first and last residue. Each record gives: CDR3 protein, CDR3 DNA, D gene, J gene, CDR3 length, clone size, V gene. The D gene is left open where the match is weak. The size of a clone is reported for some rows only, either as once, few or many, or as a class for expanded clones.

CDR3: CASSLNVGTSYEQYF
DNA: TGTGCCAGCAGCTTAAACGTGGGCACTTCCTACGAGCAGTACTTC
D: -
J: TRBJ2-7
length: 15
size: -
V: TRBV7-3

CDR3: CASSLTGTSTDTQYF
DNA: TGTGCCAGCAGTTTAACGGGGACTAGCACAGATACGCAGTATTTT
D: -
J: TRBJ2-3
length: 15
size: -
V: TRBV28

CDR3: CASSYDRDAGNTIYF
DNA: TGTGCCAGCAGCTATGACAGGGACGCAGGAAACACCATATATTTT
D: TRBD1
J: TRBJ1-3
length: 15
size: -
V: TRBV14

CDR3: CASSQPGLAGGYEQYF
DNA: TGTGCCAGCAGTCAGCCTGGGCTAGCGGGAGGTTACGAGCAGTACTTC
D: TRBD2
J: TRBJ2-7
length: 16
size: -
V: TRBV28

CDR3: CASSELKRGTGVYEQYF
DNA: TGTGCCAGCAGTGAATTGAAGCGTGGGACAGGCGTCTACGAGCAGTACTTC
D: TRBD1
J: TRBJ2-7
length: 17
size: -
V: TRBV25-1

CDR3: CASSLYPGQGSYEQYF
DNA: TGTGCCAGCAGCTTATATCCTGGACAGGGGTCCTACGAGCAGTACTTC
D: TRBD1
J: TRBJ2-7
length: 16
size: -
V: TRBV7-3

CDR3: CASSFRQGGQANEKLFF
DNA: TGTGCCAGCAGCTTCAGACAGGGGGGCCAGGCTAATGAAAAACTGTTTTTT
D: TRBD1
J: TRBJ1-4
length: 17
size: -
V: TRBV11-2

CDR3: CASSLIGSGGGETQYF
DNA: TGTGCCAGCAGCTTAATTGGAAGCGGGGGAGGGGAGACCCAGTACTTC
D: TRBD2
J: TRBJ2-5
length: 16
size: -
V: TRBV7-2

CDR3: CSGVKRETQYF
DNA: TGCAGTGGGGTAAAGAGGGAGACCCAGTACTTC
D: -
J: TRBJ2-5
length: 11
size: -
V: TRBV20-1

CDR3: CASSQVWQGNQPQHF
DNA: TGCGCCAGCAGCCAGGTTTGGCAGGGGAATCAGCCCCAGCATTTT
D: -
J: TRBJ1-5
length: 15
size: -
V: TRBV4-1

CDR3: CASSPTGQSDRQYF
DNA: TGTGCCAGCAGCCCAACGGGACAGTCGGACCGGCAGTACTTC
D: TRBD1
J: TRBJ2-7
length: 14
size: -
V: TRBV6-5

CDR3: CASSSVPSAKNTEAFF
DNA: TGTGCCAGCAGCTCAGTTCCCTCAGCGAAAAACACTGAAGCTTTCTTT
D: -
J: TRBJ1-1
length: 16
size: -
V: TRBV7-9

CDR3: CASSYWAGGGNTIYF
DNA: TGTGCCAGCAGTTATTGGGCAGGAGGTGGAAACACCATATATTTT
D: -
J: TRBJ1-3
length: 15
size: -
V: TRBV6-5

CDR3: CASSGSANSHREHF
DNA: TGTGCCAGCAGTGGATCCGCCAATTCACACAGAGAGCATTTT
D: -
J: TRBJ1-5
length: 14
size: -
V: TRBV2

CDR3: CARSPERGQGSWNEQYF
DNA: TGTGCCAGAAGCCCAGAACGCGGACAGGGGTCTTGGAACGAGCAGTACTTC
D: TRBD1
J: TRBJ2-7
length: 17
size: -
V: TRBV5-3

CDR3: CASRLRDRGDTQYF
DNA: TGTGCCAGCAGATTAAGGGACAGGGGAGATACGCAGTATTTT
D: TRBD1
J: TRBJ2-3
length: 14
size: -
V: TRBV5-5

CDR3: CASSPKRTLYNEQFF
DNA: TGTGCCAGCAGCCCTAAGCGGACCTTGTACAATGAGCAGTTCTTC
D: -
J: TRBJ2-1
length: 15
size: -
V: TRBV7-2

CDR3: CASSLTRNTEAFF
DNA: TGTGCCAGCAGCTTAACTCGGAACACTGAAGCTTTCTTT
D: -
J: TRBJ1-1
length: 13
size: once
V: TRBV7-2

CDR3: CASSGASGRGETQYF
DNA: TGTGCCAGCAGTGGGGCTAGCGGGAGGGGAGAGACCCAGTACTTC
D: TRBD2
J: TRBJ2-5
length: 15
size: -
V: TRBV2

CDR3: CASSLIVARWRGTEAFF
DNA: TGTGCCAGCAGCTTAATCGTGGCAAGATGGAGAGGCACTGAAGCTTTCTTT
D: -
J: TRBJ1-1
length: 17
size: -
V: TRBV7-8

CDR3: CASSPLTGELFF
DNA: TGTGCCAGCAGTCCCCTCACCGGGGAGCTGTTTTTT
D: -
J: TRBJ2-2
length: 12
size: -
V: TRBV6-5

CDR3: CAWKGKGTEAFF
DNA: TGTGCCTGGAAGGGGAAGGGCACTGAAGCTTTCTTT
D: -
J: TRBJ1-1
length: 12
size: -
V: TRBV30

CDR3: CASSEGQGDWGPQETQYF
DNA: TGCGCCAGCAGTGAAGGACAGGGAGATTGGGGCCCACAAGAGACCCAGTACTTC
D: TRBD1
J: TRBJ2-5
length: 18
size: -
V: TRBV10-2

CDR3: CASSSGSGWPYTQYF
DNA: TGTGCCAGCAGTTCTGGTAGCGGTTGGCCCTATACGCAGTATTTT
D: -
J: TRBJ2-3
length: 15
size: -
V: TRBV6-6

CDR3: CATMLGTLNSGNTIYF
DNA: TGTGCCACCATGCTCGGGACACTGAACTCTGGAAACACCATATATTTT
D: -
J: TRBJ1-3
length: 16
size: -
V: TRBV2

CDR3: CASSYGQGGYEQYF
DNA: TGTGCCAGCAGCTACGGACAGGGGGGTTACGAGCAGTACTTC
D: TRBD1
J: TRBJ2-7
length: 14
size: few
V: TRBV5-5

CDR3: CSVSTQGQVYGYTF
DNA: TGCAGCGTTTCGACTCAGGGACAGGTCTATGGCTACACCTTC
D: TRBD1
J: TRBJ1-2
length: 14
size: -
V: TRBV29-1

CDR3: CASSQDLGAYTF
DNA: TGTGCCAGCAGCCAAGATCTAGGTGCCTACACCTTC
D: -
J: TRBJ1-2
length: 12
size: once
V: TRBV4-2

CDR3: CAWSVRERGADTQYF
DNA: TGTGCCTGGAGTGTACGTGAGCGGGGGGCAGATACGCAGTATTTT
D: TRBD2
J: TRBJ2-3
length: 15
size: -
V: TRBV30

CDR3: CASSSDLDEQFF
DNA: TGTGCCAGCAGCTCCGACTTAGATGAGCAGTTCTTC
D: -
J: TRBJ2-1
length: 12
size: -
V: TRBV7-2

CDR3: CASSYDRGRTDTQYF
DNA: TGTGCCAGCAGTTACGACAGGGGTCGCACAGATACGCAGTATTTT
D: TRBD1
J: TRBJ2-3
length: 15
size: once
V: TRBV6-5

CDR3: CASSPRDRVYEQYF
DNA: TGTGCCAGCAGTCCTCGGGACAGAGTCTACGAGCAGTACTTC
D: TRBD1
J: TRBJ2-7
length: 14
size: -
V: TRBV27

CDR3: CASSLEGDNNSPLHF
DNA: TGTGCCAGCAGCTTAGAGGGGGATAATAATTCACCCCTCCACTTT
D: -
J: TRBJ1-6
length: 15
size: -
V: TRBV7-2

CDR3: CASSLGGGGNNEQFF
DNA: TGTGCCAGCAGCTTAGGGGGGGGTGGCAACAATGAGCAGTTCTTC
D: -
J: TRBJ2-1
length: 15
size: -
V: TRBV13

CDR3: CASSDTSSGANEQFF
DNA: TGTGCCAGCAGTGACACCTCTAGCGGAGCTAATGAGCAGTTCTTC
D: TRBD2
J: TRBJ2-1
length: 15
size: few
V: TRBV6-4

CDR3: CASSYSGRATEAFF
DNA: TGTGCCAGCAGTTACTCGGGCAGAGCCACTGAAGCTTTCTTT
D: -
J: TRBJ1-1
length: 14
size: few
V: TRBV6-5

CDR3: CASSNLAGVTGELFF
DNA: TGTGCCAGCAGTAACCTAGCGGGGGTTACCGGGGAGCTGTTTTTT
D: TRBD2
J: TRBJ2-2
length: 15
size: -
V: TRBV27

CDR3: CASSQGGDREVLNTEAFF
DNA: TGCGCCAGCAGCCAGGGGGGGGACAGGGAAGTCTTGAACACTGAAGCTTTCTTT
D: TRBD1
J: TRBJ1-1
length: 18
size: few
V: TRBV4-1

CDR3: CASSHSRSTGELFF
DNA: TGTGCCAGCAGCCATTCCAGGTCGACCGGGGAGCTGTTTTTT
D: -
J: TRBJ2-2
length: 14
size: -
V: TRBV4-2

CDR3: CASSDQGPYEQYF
DNA: TGTGCCAGCAGTGACCAGGGGCCTTACGAGCAGTACTTC
D: -
J: TRBJ2-7
length: 13
size: -
V: TRBV6-1

CDR3: CSVSLGAIQYF
DNA: TGCAGCGTTAGCTTAGGGGCCATCCAGTACTTC
D: -
J: TRBJ2-5
length: 11
size: -
V: TRBV29-1

CDR3: CASSDYEGTSEQFF
DNA: TGCGCCAGCAGTGATTACGAAGGCACTAGTGAGCAGTTCTTC
D: -
J: TRBJ2-1
length: 14
size: few
V: TRBV10-2

CDR3: CATTNSPLHF
DNA: TGTGCCACCACAAATTCACCCCTCCACTTT
D: -
J: TRBJ1-6
length: 10
size: -
V: TRBV15

CDR3: CASSPPRQGLFF
DNA: TGTGCCAGCAGTCCGCCCCGACAGGGACTGTTTTTT
D: TRBD1
J: TRBJ1-4
length: 12
size: -
V: TRBV28

CDR3: CASSAGTGGYNEQFF
DNA: TGCGCCAGCAGCGCCGGGACAGGGGGATACAATGAGCAGTTCTTC
D: TRBD1
J: TRBJ2-1
length: 15
size: -
V: TRBV4-3